The 25 T cell receptor beta chains in this list originate from one sample, sequenced in a study of blood T cell repertoires in COVID-19. Sequenced by immunoSEQ multiplex PCR; TCRdb stores in-frame clones only, minus some. The sample lists 150,000 to 200,000 clones, more than 80% seen once, with approximately 11% in the top ten. The specimen was peripheral blood. Source of these receptors: a woman in her 40s with COVID-19, enrolled during active disease.

The rearrangement joins TRBV29-1 to TRBJ1-3; unclear D gene. V lost 5 bases to trimming and J lost 3 bases, with 8 bases between them. CDR3 length: 12 residues. Looked up from germline, CDR1 is SQVTM and CDR2 is ANQGSEA. CDR3 protein: CSVRLVGNTIYF. DNA of the CDR3: TGCAGCGTTCGTTTAGTTGGAAACACCATATATTTT. The variable domain in full, with the rest retrieved from reference TRBV29-1 and TRBJ1-3, is SAVISQKPSRDICQRGTSLTIQCQVDSQVTMMFWYRQQPGQSLTLIATANQGSEATYESGFVIDKFPISRPNLTFSTLTVSNMSPEDSSIYLCSVRLVGNTIYFGEGSWLTVV.

The chain is built from TRBV7-6 and TRBJ2-2, with unresolved D. Germline V gene data show CDR1 as SGHVS and CDR2 as FNYEAQ. V lost 5 bases and J lost 1, with 14 bases in between. The CDR3 runs to 16 residues. CDR3 nucleotide sequence: TGTGCCAGCAGCCAAAACACGGGTTGGAACACCGGGGAGCTGTTTTTT. Its translation: CASSQNTGWNTGELFF.

The rearrangement uses TRBV18 and TRBJ2-1; no firm D call. The V end lost 2 bases, the J end lost 8 bases, and 10 bases lay between the germline ends. The CDR3 length is 13 residues. Germline V gene lookup returns CDR1 KGHSH and CDR2 LQKENI. CDR3 protein: CASSPDSNYEQFF. CDR3 in DNA: TGTGCCAGCTCACCAGATAGCAACTATGAGCAGTTCTTC.

The chain joins TRBV27 to TRBJ1-5; the D gene is possibly TRBD1 (5 bases). V was trimmed by 5 bases and J by 5 bases, leaving 13 bases between them. The CDR3 has 14 residues. From germline, CDR1 is MNHEY and CDR2 SMNVEV (reference sequence). CDR3 residues: CASSLTGKDQPQHF. The CDR3 DNA is TGTGCCAGCAGTCTCACAGGTAAAGATCAGCCCCAGCATTTT.

The chain carries TRBV2 and TRBJ2-4, with 7 bases lining up with TRBD2. The V gene end was trimmed by 6 bases and the J gene end by 9 bases; junction bases not matched to a gene: 11. CDR1 is SNHLY and CDR2 is FYNNEI in the germline V gene. The CDR3 loop spans 14 amino acids. The CDR3 DNA follows: TGTGCCAGCAGGGCCTTGGTCACGGGGGGCATTCAGTACTTC. It yields the protein CASRALVTGGIQYF.

The rearrangement links TRBV3-1 (or the pseudogene TRBV3-2) to TRBJ1-2; tentatively, D is TRBD1 (6 bases). CDR1 and CDR2 (germline): LGHDT, YNNKEL (reference sequence). The length of the CDR3 is 15 residues. The ends were cut back, 5 bases at V and 5 bases at J, with 18 bases in the middle. For the CDR3, the DNA is TGTGCCAGCAGCTCGCAAAGGGGGAGTGGGTATGGCTACACCTTC. It translates to CASSSQRGSGYGYTF.

The V gene is TRBV10-2, the J gene TRBJ2-5; 13 bases match TRBD2. This CDR3 contains 13 residues. Unmatched junction bases numbered 5, after V lost 11 bases and J lost 5 bases. Germline CDR1 WSHSY, CDR2 SAAADI. CDR3 residues: CASGLAGAETQYF. The CDR3 DNA reads TGCGCCTCCGGACTAGCGGGGGCTGAGACCCAGTACTTC.

This clone was seen a handful of times. The V and J genes are TRBV7-9 and TRBJ2-3; a weak D match, TRBD2 (6 bases). Germline V gene data show CDR1 as SEHNR and CDR2 as FQNEAQ (reference sequence). V lost 2 bases to trimming and J lost 3 bases, with 15 bases between them. The CDR3 is 16 amino acids. This chain's CDR3 is CASSLLGGAPTDTQYF. The CDR3 coding sequence is TGTGCCAGCAGCTTACTGGGCGGGGCGCCGACAGATACGCAGTATTTT.

The chain employs TRBV4-1 and TRBJ2-1, with 10 bases fitting TRBD1. Germline V CDR1 and CDR2: MGHRA, YSYEKL. The ends lost 5 bases at V and 15 bases at J; junction bases unmatched: 4. The CDR3 loop spans 11 amino acids. CDR3 loop: CASSYRDRGFF. The CDR3 nucleotides are TGCGCCAGCAGCTACCGGGACAGGGGGTTCTTC.

The chain uses TRBV27 and TRBJ2-2; a weak D match, TRBD1 (5 bases). From germline, CDR1 is MNHEY and CDR2 SMNVEV (reference sequence). The germline V and J ends were trimmed by 4 bases and 7 bases, with 13 bases remaining between them. The CDR3 is made up of 14 amino acids. Here the CDR3 reads CASSWGRSVGELFF. The DNA of the CDR3 is TGTGCCAGCAGTTGGGGCCGTTCGGTCGGGGAGCTGTTTTTT.

The chain links TRBV28 to TRBJ1-2, with unresolved D. The V end lost 2 bases, the J end lost 5 bases, and 6 bases lay between the germline ends. The germline V gene encodes CDR1 MDHEN and CDR2 SYDVKM. The CDR3 is 12 amino acids. The CDR3 DNA follows: TGTGCCAGCAGTTTAGGGAGTTATGGCTACACCTTC. Protein: CASSLGSYGYTF.

The chain joins TRBV12-3 or TRBV12-4 to TRBJ1-5, with 7 bases lining up with TRBD1. The CDR3 loop spans 13 amino acids. V lost 5 bases to trimming and J lost 6 bases; unmatched junction nucleotides: 4. The CDR3 DNA reads TGTGCCAGCAGTGTCCAGGGGGTTCAGCCCCAGCATTTT. Its translation: CASSVQGVQPQHF.

The CDR3 DNA reads as TGTGCCAGTAGTATAGCTCTGGGGGCGGGCGATACGCAGTATTTT. Amino acid sequence: CASSIALGAGDTQYF. The chain couples TRBV19 to TRBJ2-3; perhaps TRBD1 as D (6 bases). V was clipped by 1 base and J by 6 bases, with 14 bases between them. The CDR3 runs to 15 residues. Germline V gives CDR1 LNHDA, CDR2 SQIVND (reference sequence).

The chain couples TRBV6-5 to TRBJ2-4; 7 bases agree with TRBD2. With V trimmed by 8 bases and J by 7 bases, 11 bases remained unmatched. The germline V gene encodes CDR1 MNHEY and CDR2 SVGAGI. This CDR3 comprises 14 residues. CDR3 bases: TGTGCCAGCCGAGACGGGGCCGGGGGGAACATTCAGTACTTC. Its translation: CASRDGAGGNIQYF.

V is TRBV4-1 and J is TRBJ1-4; D not certain. CDR3 length: 16 residues. Trimming removed 3 bases from V and 5 bases from J, with 16 bases in between. CDR1 is MGHRA, CDR2 YSYEKL, per germline. CDR3 region: CASSQDYAKTNEKLFF. Here the CDR3 DNA reads TGCGCCAGCAGCCAGGACTACGCAAAAACAAATGAAAAACTGTTTTTT.

This chain links TRBV11-3 with TRBJ2-3; TRBD2 matches at 13 bases. V shed 5 bases and J 8 bases; nucleotides not matched to a gene: 7. CDR3 length equals 15 residues. Germline V lookup: CDR1 SGHNT, CDR2 YENEEA. CDR3 DNA sequence: TGTGCCAGCAGCCGGACTAGCGGGAGTCGGGCTACGCAGTATTTT. Protein sequence: CASSRTSGSRATQYF. The full variable domain, its missing parts supplied by reference TRBV11-3 and TRBJ2-3, is EAGVVQSPRYKIIEKKQPVAFWCNPISGHNTLYWYLQNLGQGPELLIRYENEEAVDDSQLPKDRFSAERLKGVDSTLKIQPAELGDSAVYLCASSRTSGSRATQYFGPGTRLTVL.

This chain uses TRBV6-5 with TRBJ1-5; TRBD1 agrees at 9 bases. The trim removed 0 bases at V and 6 bases at J, leaving 0 bases unmatched. The germline V gene encodes CDR1 MNHEY and CDR2 SVGAGI. This CDR3 comprises 14 residues. The CDR3 nucleotides are TGTGCCAGCAGTTACTCGACAGGGGGTCAGCCCCAGCATTTT. As protein: CASSYSTGGQPQHF.

The chain uses TRBV30 and TRBJ2-3, with 9 nucleotides matching TRBD2. Germline CDR1 GTSNPN, CDR2 SVGIG (reference sequence). The CDR3 is 16 amino acids. The junction had 6 bases not matched to a gene; V was cut back by 0 bases and J by 2 bases. The CDR3 sequence is CAWSVGLAGNTDTQYF. The CDR3 bases are TGTGCCTGGAGTGTAGGTCTAGCGGGAAACACAGATACGCAGTATTTT.

The DNA for the CDR3 is TGCGCCAGCAGCCAAGGGGTAGCGGGAGGACACAATGAGCAGTTCTTC. Translation: CASSQGVAGGHNEQFF. The V and J genes are TRBV5-1 and TRBJ2-1, with 10 positions matching TRBD2. Germline CDR1 SGHRS, CDR2 YFSETQ. The V segment lost 4 bases and the J segment 5 bases; nucleotides outside the gene matches: 9. CDR3 length: 16 residues.

V and J are TRBV27 and TRBJ2-2, with TRBD2 identical over 10 bases. There are 17 residues in the CDR3. Germline values: CDR1 MNHEY, CDR2 SMNVEV (reference sequence). V lost 4 bases, J lost 6 bases, and 11 bases stayed unmatched. CDR3 amino acids: CASSSGLARGGAGELFF. DNA for the CDR3: TGTGCCAGCAGTTCGGGACTAGCGCGTGGCGGGGCCGGGGAGCTGTTTTTT.

The chain couples TRBV12-3 or TRBV12-4 to TRBJ1-1; D not resolved. Trimming cost V 5 bases and J 3 bases, with 10 bases left between them. The CDR3 runs to 13 residues. The CDR3 loop is CASSTSGYTEAFF. CDR3 in DNA: TGTGCCAGCAGTACCTCCGGGTACACTGAAGCTTTCTTT.

CDR3 amino acids: CASSLDPGVRETQYF. DNA for the CDR3: TGCGCCAGCAGCTTGGATCCAGGGGTGAGGGAGACCCAGTACTTC. The chain has TRBV5-1 and TRBJ2-5, with a weak D call TRBD1 (6 bases). The germline V gene has CDR1 SGHRS and CDR2 YFSETQ. This CDR3 comprises 15 residues. Trimming took 0 bases from V and 5 from J, leaving 14 bases between them.

V and J are TRBV5-1 and TRBJ2-2; D is unresolved. The V gene lost 2 bases and the J gene lost 6 bases, with 8 bases spanning the gap. Germline CDR1 is SGHRS and CDR2 is YFSETQ. The CDR3 has 13 residues. The CDR3 DNA follows: TGCGCCAGCAGCTTCAGCGACGCCGGGGAGCTGTTTTTT. It encodes CASSFSDAGELFF. Filled out from reference TRBV5-1 and TRBJ2-2, the complete variable domain reads KAGVTQTPRYLIKTRGQQVTLSCSPISGHRSVSWYQQTPGQGLQFLFEYFSETQRNKGNFPGRFSGRQFSNSRSEMNVSTLELGDSALYLCASSFSDAGELFFGEGSRLTVL.

The chain recombines TRBV7-3 with TRBJ1-2; 8 bases match TRBD1. CDR3 length: 13 amino acids. CDR1 is SGHTA and CDR2 is FQGTGA in the germline V gene. The ends lost 3 bases at V and 6 bases at J; junction bases unmatched: 3. The DNA of the CDR3 is TGTGCCAGCAGCTTTGGACAGGGCCATGGCTACACCTTC. Residues: CASSFGQGHGYTF.

The chain uses TRBV4-1 and TRBJ1-3; the D gene is possibly TRBD1 (6 bases). CDR1 is MGHRA, CDR2 YSYEKL, per germline. Deletions cut 3 bases from V and 2 bases from J, with 11 bases between. The CDR3 is made up of 15 amino acids. The CDR3 DNA reads as TGCGCCAGCAGCCAGAACAGGGACCCTGGAAACACCATATATTTT. Translated, it gives CASSQNRDPGNTIYF.